These 22 T cell receptor beta chains were sequenced from one sample in a study of cytomegalovirus exposure and HLA in healthy donors. Clones were sequenced by immunoSEQ multiplex PCR, and TCRdb holds only the in-frame ones, with some missing. This table holds 260,000 or so clones, roughly 90% found once. Sequencing input: PBMCs. All receptors derive from a woman under 30 in good health and CMV-seronegative.

The chain carries TRBV6-5 and TRBJ2-1; D is perhaps TRBD1 (6 bases). The V end was cut by 6 bases, the J end by 2 bases, with 14 bases between. There are 15 residues in the CDR3. Germline CDR1 is MNHEY and CDR2 is SVGAGI. CDR3 DNA sequence: TGTGCCAGCAGCCGGGGACAAAACCCCTACAATGAGCAGTTCTTC. The encoded protein is CASSRGQNPYNEQFF.

The rearrangement uses TRBV19 and TRBJ2-7; the match to TRBD2 covers 10 bases. CDR1 is LNHDA, CDR2 SQIVND, per germline (reference sequence). The CDR3 sequence is 15 residues long. Trimming removed 3 bases from V and 4 bases from J; junction bases left unmatched: 6. CDR3: CASSILASGSYEQYF. In DNA, the CDR3 is TGTGCCAGTAGTATCTTGGCTAGCGGGAGTTACGAGCAGTACTTC.

As to this clone: An end of the junction differs from the germline gene, which may be a read error. This chain connects TRBV2 to TRBJ2-3, with no clear D. The CDR3 loop spans 13 amino acids. The germline V gene encodes CDR1 SNHLY and CDR2 FYNNEI. The chain's CDR3 is CASGETSTDTQYF. Written as DNA, the CDR3 is TGTGCCAGCGGTGAGACTAGCACAGATACGCAGTATTTT. Complete variable domain (other parts from reference TRBV2 and TRBJ2-3): EPEVTQTPSHQVTQMGQEVILRCVPISNHLYFYWYRQILGQKVEFLVSFYNNEISEKSEIFDDQFSVERPDGSNFTLKIRSTKLEDSAMYFCASGETSTDTQYFGPGTRLTVL.

The chain combines TRBV27 with TRBJ2-7; no clear D gene. The CDR3 covers 14 residues. The germline CDR1 and CDR2 sequences are MNHEY and SMNVEV (reference sequence). Between the trimmed V and J ends, which lost 4 bases and 2 bases, there was a span of 12 bases. CDR3 loop: CASSWAGLAYEQYF. CDR3 DNA sequence: TGTGCCAGCAGTTGGGCAGGCCTCGCCTACGAGCAGTACTTC.

CDR3 sequence (DNA): TGCGCCAGCAGCTTGGCATCCCTAAGGGACAACGGTTACGAGCAGTACTTC. It codes for CASSLASLRDNGYEQYF. The rearrangement links TRBV5-1 to TRBJ2-7; possible D gene TRBD1, 6 bases. Trimming pared 0 bases from V and 4 bases from J, leaving 20 bases between. The germline gives CDR1 SGHRS, CDR2 YFSETQ. The CDR3 is made up of 17 amino acids.

The V gene is TRBV28, the J gene TRBJ1-1, with a weak D call TRBD1 (6 bases). Germline assignment: CDR1 MDHEN and CDR2 SYDVKM. V lost 7 bases and J 0 bases, leaving 9 bases between the germline ends. This CDR3 is 13 amino acids long. The CDR3 DNA follows: TGTGCCAGCAACTCAGGGGTGAACACTGAAGCTTTCTTT. Translated: CASNSGVNTEAFF.

The genes are TRBV6-5 and TRBJ1-2; D remains unclear. CDR1 and CDR2 (germline): MNHEY, SVGAGI. Trimming removed 6 bases from V and 4 bases from J, with 15 bases in between. The CDR3 runs 14 residues. CDR3 nucleotide sequence: TGTGCCAGCAGCCCCAGCGAGGGAGGCTATGGCTACACCTTC. Translating it yields CASSPSEGGYGYTF.

This chain uses TRBV10-3 with TRBJ1-2; TRBD1 matches 10 bases. This CDR3 is 13 amino acids long. The trim removed 10 bases at V and 4 bases at J, leaving 6 bases unmatched. CDR1 is ENHRY, CDR2 SYGVKD, per germline. This chain's CDR3 is CATRTGGSYGYTF. CDR3 DNA: TGTGCCACCCGGACAGGGGGTTCCTATGGCTACACCTTC.

The chain carries TRBV28 and TRBJ1-3; perhaps TRBD1 as D (6 bases). The germline V gene encodes CDR1 MDHEN and CDR2 SYDVKM. Trimming shortened V by 5 bases and J by 2 bases, and 10 bases separated the two germline ends. The CDR3 covers 14 residues. The CDR3 loop is CASSPGGPGNTIYF. The DNA of the CDR3 is TGTGCCAGCAGTCCGGGGGGGCCTGGAAACACCATATATTTT.

DNA of the CDR3: TGTGCCAGCGGCCGGCGGGGGGTTTGGACTGGCTACACCTTC. Protein product: CASGRRGVWTGYTF. The V call is TRBV28, the J call TRBJ1-2, with D tentatively TRBD1 (5 bases). Germline CDR1 reads MDHEN; CDR2 reads SYDVKM. The V gene lost 8 bases and the J gene lost 7 bases, with 20 bases spanning the gap. The CDR3 is 14 amino acids.

In this sample, this clone turned up a few times. The rearrangement joins TRBV11-2 to TRBJ2-7; D is uncertain. CDR3 length: 13 residues. The V gene lost 2 bases and the J gene lost 7 bases, with 12 bases spanning the gap. From germline, CDR1 is SGHAT and CDR2 FQNNGV. CDR3 loop: CASSLLALWEQYF. CDR3 sequence (DNA): TGTGCCAGCAGCTTATTGGCCCTCTGGGAGCAGTACTTC.

CDR3 protein: CASSVALAGQETQYF. CDR3 DNA: TGTGCCAGCAGCGTAGCTCTAGCGGGGCAAGAGACCCAGTACTTC. The V gene is TRBV9, the J gene TRBJ2-5; 9 bases agree with TRBD2. Germline V gene data show CDR1 as SGDLS and CDR2 as YYNGEE. The ends lost 0 bases at V and 2 bases at J; junction bases unmatched: 2. The CDR3 loop spans 15 amino acids.

The rearrangement joins TRBV27 to TRBJ2-1, with 8 positions matching TRBD2. V lost 5 bases, J lost 6 bases, and 6 bases stayed unmatched. This CDR3 contains 14 residues. The V gene's germline CDR1 is MNHEY and CDR2 SMNVEV (reference sequence). CDR3 sequence reads: CASSTLAGLNEQFF. The CDR3 region has the DNA TGTGCCAGCAGTACGTTAGCGGGACTCAATGAGCAGTTCTTC.

This clone was counted once. The chain employs TRBV7-6 and TRBJ2-7; 7 bases agree with TRBD1. J was trimmed by 7 bases and V by 5 bases; bases with no gene match: 11. Looked up from germline, CDR1 is SGHVS and CDR2 is FNYEAQ. This CDR3 spans 14 amino acids. The CDR3 loop reads CASSPGTALWEQYF. The DNA of the CDR3 is TGTGCCAGCAGCCCCGGGACAGCCTTGTGGGAGCAGTACTTC.

This sequence joins TRBV27 and TRBJ2-4; 9 positions match TRBD2. J was trimmed by 9 bases and V by 6 bases; bases with no gene match: 6. There are 13 residues in the CDR3. The germline gives CDR1 MNHEY, CDR2 SMNVEV (reference sequence). The chain's CDR3 is CASRLAGMGIQYF. CDR3 coding DNA: TGTGCCAGCAGACTAGCGGGCATGGGCATTCAGTACTTC.

The rearrangement uses TRBV5-6 and TRBJ2-7, with D possibly matching TRBD1 (5 bases). V lost 0 bases and J lost 4, with 23 bases in between. Germline V gives CDR1 SGHDT, CDR2 YYEEEE. This CDR3 is built from 18 residues. The CDR3 here is CASSLAPDTLGGVYEQYF. As DNA, the CDR3 is TGTGCCAGCAGCTTGGCCCCGGACACTCTCGGCGGCGTATACGAGCAGTACTTC.

The gene calls are TRBV2 and TRBJ2-1, with D tentatively TRBD1 (6 bases). In germline, CDR1 is SNHLY, CDR2 FYNNEI. The V end was cut by 4 bases, the J end by 1 base, with 11 bases between. The CDR3 runs to 15 residues. CDR3 DNA sequence: TGTGCCAGCAGTGTGGGTCAGGGGTCCTACAATGAGCAGTTCTTC. Protein: CASSVGQGSYNEQFF.

This chain links TRBV6-5 with TRBJ1-2, with D unresolved. The CDR3 has 14 residues. V lost 4 bases and J 2 bases, leaving 11 bases between the germline ends. Germline-derived CDR1 and CDR2 are MNHEY and SVGAGI. CDR3 region: CASSSRTGNYGYTF. The CDR3 nucleotides read TGTGCCAGCAGTTCGCGAACGGGGAACTATGGCTACACCTTC.

V is TRBV7-6 and J is TRBJ2-2, with TRBD2 matching over 9 bases. Germline CDR1 and CDR2: SGHVS and FNYEAQ. The CDR3 totals 14 residues. After removal of 6 bases from V and 6 bases from J, the junction contained 5 bases not matched to a gene. CDR3: CASRGIAGAGELFF. The CDR3 region has the DNA TGTGCCAGCAGGGGAATAGCGGGAGCCGGGGAGCTGTTTTTT.

The V and J genes are TRBV7-3 and TRBJ2-3; 14 bases are a match to TRBD2. This CDR3 has 16 residues. Germline CDR1 reads SGHTA; CDR2 reads FQGTGA. V was clipped by 5 bases and J by 4 bases; unmatched bases: 5. CDR3 DNA sequence: TGTGCCAGCAGCCCAAGGGGACTAGCGGGAGCAGATACGCAGTATTTT. Translated: CASSPRGLAGADTQYF.

This clone has just one count. This chain uses TRBV29-1 with TRBJ1-1; maybe TRBD1 (5 bases). Germline-derived CDR1 and CDR2 are SQVTM and ANQGSEA. V shed 6 bases and J shed 6 bases, with 23 bases lying between them. The CDR3 has 15 residues. CDR3 DNA sequence: TGCAGCGTCCCAAGGGGTGGCAGGCAGGGCGCTGAAGCTTTCTTT. Protein product: CSVPRGGRQGAEAFF.

The chain links TRBV13 to TRBJ2-1, with D possibly being TRBD2 (6 bases). The V end was cut by 3 bases, the J end by 3 bases, with 9 bases between. The germline V gene encodes CDR1 PRHDT and CDR2 FYEKMQ (reference sequence). The CDR3 runs 14 residues. CDR3 coding DNA: TGTGCCAGCAGCTTGGGGACTGGCTACAATGAGCAGTTCTTC. It encodes CASSLGTGYNEQFF.